These 6 T cell receptor beta chains share one sample of origin, sequenced in a study of identical twins. MiXCR was run by TCRdb on the 5' RACE reads, yielding one entry per CDR3 protein. Of around 650,000 distinct CDR3 sequences listed, roughly 6.6% are singletons. These data were also filed under a second study, of yellow fever vaccine responses in identical twins.

Input material: PBMCs. These receptors were collected from a woman between 18 and 29 years old in good health.

The rearrangement uses TRBV7-9 and TRBJ2-6; no reliable D call. V lost 1 base, J lost 2 bases, and 6 bases lay in between. Looked up from germline, CDR1 is SEHNR and CDR2 is FQNEAQ (reference sequence). The CDR3 consists of 15 residues. CDR3 amino acids: CASSLVQTGANVLTF. The CDR3 nucleotides are TGTGCCAGCAGCTTAGTACAAACTGGGGCCAACGTCCTGACTTTC.

This clonotype was observed at least ten times. CDR3 nucleotides: TGCAGTGCTAGTGGCAGTTCCTACGAGCAGTACTTC. Amino acid sequence: CSASGSSYEQYF. The genes are TRBV20-1 and TRBJ2-7; D unclear. V lost 3 bases and J 1 base, leaving 7 bases between the germline ends. The CDR3 runs to 12 residues. CDR1 and CDR2 (germline): DFQATT, SNEGSKA (reference sequence).

V gene TRBV10-3 combines with J gene TRBJ1-1; the match to TRBD1 covers 7 bases. CDR3 length: 13 amino acids. Germline CDR1 is ENHRY and CDR2 is SYGVKD. CDR3 nucleotide sequence: TGTTCCACCGGACAGGAGCTAAACACTGAAGCTTTCTTT. Translating it yields CSTGQELNTEAFF.

The gene calls are TRBV5-5 and TRBJ2-7; 10 nucleotides align to TRBD1. The CDR3 is 14 amino acids. With 4 bases clipped from V and 7 bases from J, the junction kept 8 bases outside the gene matches. Looked up from germline, CDR1 is SGHKS and CDR2 is YYEKEE (reference sequence). This CDR3 reads CASSSRTGGSEQYF. The CDR3 nucleotides are TGTGCCAGCAGCAGTCGGACAGGGGGATCTGAGCAGTACTTC.

This clonotype was seen repeatedly, ten times or more. The rearrangement links TRBV12-3 or TRBV12-4 to TRBJ1-1, with D possibly matching TRBD1 (5 bases). V dropped 3 bases and J dropped 3 bases, with 8 bases sitting between them. The CDR3 contains 13 residues. The CDR3 DNA follows: TGTGCCAGCAGTTTTGGGGGTTACACTGAAGCTTTCTTT. It yields the protein CASSFGGYTEAFF.

This clonotype has a handful of counts. The chain is built from TRBV5-1 and TRBJ2-5, with D possibly TRBD2 on 5 matching bases. From germline, CDR1 is SGHRS and CDR2 YFSETQ. CDR3 length: 15 residues. With 0 bases removed from V and 2 bases from J, the gap between germline ends came to 11 bases. Written as DNA, the CDR3 is TGCGCCAGCAGCTTGGCCTCTAGCCCACAAGAGACCCAGTACTTC. It yields the protein CASSLASSPQETQYF.